This TCR beta chain was retrieved from a study of T cells expressing NK-cell markers. Study as a whole: Eight donors were sequenced, seven testing HCMV-seropositive and one testing seronegative.

The V gene's germline CDR1 is SGHAT and CDR2 FQNNGV. CDR3 size: 16 residues. With UMIs, 5'RACE template switching was used to make TCR beta cDNA. From the 5' RACE reads, TCRdb lists one entry per CDR3 protein and no DNA. The sample totals 550,000 to 600,000 distinct CDR3 sequences. With regard to this clonotype: Its antigen is not known.

The study, taken as a whole, reports: Expanded NKG2C+ T cell clones had unclear HCMV specificity. Roughly six of the donors carried dominant NKG2C+ clonotypes that took up 1.0-7.0% of their CD8+ T cells.

Sequenced input: blood T cells: a sorted CD56 or NKG2C T cell subset, CD4+ or CD8+ T cells, or bulk PBMC T cells (not recorded which). This TCR was recovered from a man between 18 and 29 years old in good health. This chain connects TRBV11-2 to TRBJ2-5; TCRdb calls TRBD2, which cannot be checked without DNA. The CDR3 protein is CASSPRLSSGQETQYF.